A selection of T cell receptor beta chains follows, all from one sample in a study of cytomegalovirus exposure and HLA in healthy donors. Produced via immunoSEQ multiplex PCR; TCRdb's table is partial and in-frame only. The table shows more than 55,000 clones, with around nine tenths occurring only once. Sequencing was done on a sample of PBMCs. These receptors originate from a man aged 18 to 30 in good health and CMV-seronegative. Both conserved end residues are part of each CDR3. A D gene is named only where the DNA matches it firmly. The size entry is marked missing in some rows and otherwise reads once, few, many or a size class.

>TRBJ2-6|TRBD1|NA|TRBV29-1
TGCAGCGTACCCCGGGACAGGGGTGGCCCTGGGGCCAACGTCCTGACTTTC
CSVPRDRGGPGANVLTF
>TRBJ2-1|NA|NA|TRBV7-2
TGTGCCAGCCGCCTTACCGGCGGGCTTAACAATGAGCAGTTCTTC
CASRLTGGLNNEQFF
>TRBJ1-1|NA|NA|TRBV5-1
TGCGCCAGCAGCGGCCTCTTTGGTGGTGGGAACACTGAAGCTTTCTTT
CASSGLFGGGNTEAFF
>TRBJ2-2|TRBD1|NA|TRBV18
TGTGCCAGCTCACCTACGGGACAGGGGGTCACCGGGGAGCTGTTTTTT
CASSPTGQGVTGELFF
>TRBJ1-1|NA|NA|TRBV21-1
TGTGCCAGCAGCCTCCCGCGAAGGGGGGGTAACACTGAAGCTTTCTTT
CASSLPRRGGNTEAFF
>TRBJ2-2|TRBD1|NA|TRBV11-2
TGTGCCAGCCGAAAGCCGGGACAGGGTTCTGCCGGGGAGCTGTTTTTT
CASRKPGQGSAGELFF
>TRBJ2-2|TRBD1|NA|TRBV5-5
TGTGCCAGCAGCCGGACGTGGAGTCCGGACAGGGGGTTTGGGGAGCTGTTTTTT
CASSRTWSPDRGFGELFF
>TRBJ2-5|TRBD2|NA|TRBV28
TGTGCCAGCAGTTCCCCCCAGCGGGAGGGTTCACAGACCCAGTACTTC
CASSSPQREGSQTQYF
>TRBJ2-7|NA|NA|TRBV19
TGTGCCAGTAGTCCCAACAGGGGGGGATACGAGCAGTACTTC
CASSPNRGGYEQYF
>TRBJ1-2|NA|NA|TRBV5-1
TGCGCCAGCAGTCCAGGACCCGGACAGCCGGATGGCTACACCTTC
CASSPGPGQPDGYTF
>TRBJ2-5|NA|NA|TRBV19
TGTGCCAGTAGTCCTCAAGGGGCGGAGGAGACCCAGTACTTC
CASSPQGAEETQYF
>TRBJ2-6|TRBD1|NA|TRBV5-1
TGCGCCAGCAGCGGGACAGTTATTGCTGGGGCCAACGTCCTGACTTTC
CASSGTVIAGANVLTF
>TRBJ2-1|NA|NA|TRBV5-4
TGTGCCAGCAGCTTGTCATACGGGATCAACAATGAGCAGTTCTTC
CASSLSYGINNEQFF
>TRBJ1-2|NA|NA|TRBV7-9
TGTGCCAGCAGCTTAGTTCGGACAATAGCAACTAACTATGGCTACACCTTC
CASSLVRTIATNYGYTF
>TRBJ2-5|NA|NA|TRBV11-2
TGTGCCAGCAGCTTCGGTTTCCAAGAGACCCAGTACTTC
CASSFGFQETQYF
>TRBJ2-1|TRBD2|NA|TRBV4-1
TGCGCCAGCAGCTCCCAGCGGGGAGATGAGCAGTTCTTC
CASSSQRGDEQFF
>TRBJ1-5|NA|NA|TRBV6-6
TGTGCCAGCAGTTACCCGACTAATAGCAATCAGCCCCAGCATTTT
CASSYPTNSNQPQHF
>TRBJ2-4|TRBD2|NA|TRBV27
TGTGCCAGCAGTTCTCTGAGGACTAGCGGGAGATCTCAGTACTTC
CASSSLRTSGRSQYF
>TRBJ2-3|TRBD2|NA|TRBV9
TGTGCCAGCAGCGGACCGGGACTAGGCATACGGGGCACTAGCACAGATACGCAGTATTTT
CASSGPGLGIRGTSTDTQYF
>TRBJ1-2|NA|NA|TRBV6-1
TGTGCCAGCAGTGTAGGGTATGCTCGTCGGGAGGGCTACACCTTC
CASSVGYARREGYTF
>TRBJ2-7|NA|NA|TRBV5-1
TGCGCCAGCAGCTTGGGGCAGGTCGACTACGAGCAGTACTTC
CASSLGQVDYEQYF
>TRBJ2-7|NA|NA|TRBV4-1
TGCGCCAGCAGCGAAAGACTTCCTACCTCCTACGAGCAGTACTTC
CASSERLPTSYEQYF
>TRBJ1-5|NA|NA|TRBV28
TGTGCCAGCAGTGGTCTAGTAGGGGTGGATCAGCCCCAGCATTTT
CASSGLVGVDQPQHF
>TRBJ2-2|NA|NA|TRBV5-1
TGCGCCAGCAGCACTAGGGGGACCCCGAGTGGCACCGGGGAGCTGTTTTTT
CASSTRGTPSGTGELFF
>TRBJ2-1|TRBD2|NA|TRBV9
TGTGCCAGCAGCTACAGGACTAGCGGGTTCTCTGAGCAGTTCTTC
CASSYRTSGFSEQFF
>TRBJ2-3|NA|few|TRBV5-1
TGCGCCAGCAGCTTGGAACATCTCCAGATAGATACGCAGTATTTT
CASSLEHLQIDTQYF
>TRBJ1-1|NA|NA|TRBV19
TGTGCCAGTAGGGGAGGTGGGACCGAAGCTTTCTTT
CASRGGGTEAFF
>TRBJ2-1|NA|NA|TRBV5-1
TGCGCCAGCAGCCCGACCCTGACTAGTTCCTACAATGAGCAGTTCTTC
CASSPTLTSSYNEQFF
>TRBJ2-1|NA|NA|TRBV7-2
TGTGCCAGCAGCTTCCCCATTAATGAGCAGTTCTTC
CASSFPINEQFF
>TRBJ2-7|NA|NA|TRBV6-1
TGTGCCAGCAGTGATCCACAGTCCGCCTACGAGCAGTACTTC
CASSDPQSAYEQYF
>TRBJ1-2|NA|NA|TRBV9
TGTGCCAGCAGCGTAGCCCCCTCGGCGGCCTATGGCTACACCTTC
CASSVAPSAAYGYTF
>TRBJ2-3|TRBD1|NA|TRBV6-4
TGTGCCAGCAGGGAACAGACAGGGGCAGATACGCAGTATTTT
CASREQTGADTQYF
>TRBJ2-6|TRBD1|NA|TRBV18
TGTGCCAGCTCACTACAGGGGGCCGGCTCTGGGGCCAACGTCCTGACTTTC
CASSLQGAGSGANVLTF
>TRBJ2-3|TRBD2|NA|TRBV29-1
TGCAGCGTCCAAACTAGCGCCCGAGGCACAGATACGCAGTATTTT
CSVQTSARGTDTQYF
>TRBJ2-2|NA|few|TRBV7-2
TGTGCCAGCAGCCTCCAACCTCGGACAGCGAACACCGGGGAGCTGTTTTTT
CASSLQPRTANTGELFF
>TRBJ2-7|NA|few|TRBV6-5
TGTGCCAGCACTCCCGACCGGGGATCCTACGAGCAGTACTTC
CASTPDRGSYEQYF
>TRBJ1-1|NA|NA|TRBV9
TGTGCCAGCAGCGTGGCCCATCGAATGAACACTGAAGCTTTCTTT
CASSVAHRMNTEAFF
>TRBJ2-7|TRBD1|NA|TRBV28
TGTGCCAGCAGGACAGGGGGCAGGTACGAGCAGTACTTC
CASRTGGRYEQYF
>TRBJ2-7|NA|NA|TRBV19
TGTGCCAGTAGTAAAGGCGGACTTTCCTACGAGCAGTACTTC
CASSKGGLSYEQYF
>TRBJ2-1|NA|NA|TRBV5-1
TGCGCCAGCAGCTTGACTGTGGGGCTGCGGAGCAATGAGCAGTTCTTC
CASSLTVGLRSNEQFF
>TRBJ1-1|NA|NA|TRBV27
TGTGCCAGCAGTTTATCGATCGGGGGTACTGAAGCTTTCTTT
CASSLSIGGTEAFF
>TRBJ1-4|NA|NA|TRBV4-1
TGCGCCAGCAGGCTGGAGGGCTTTGCTAATGAAAAACTGTTTTTT
CASRLEGFANEKLFF
>TRBJ2-7|NA|NA|TRBV11-2
TGTGCCAGCAGCGCGAACCCATACGAGCAGTACTTC
CASSANPYEQYF
>TRBJ2-7|TRBD2|NA|TRBV10-3
TGTGCCATCCGGGTTAGCGGGAGGGGCTCCTACGAGCAGTACTTC
CAIRVSGRGSYEQYF
>TRBJ2-2|NA|NA|TRBV28
TGTGCCAGCAGTCTCAGACAGGCCCGATCTGGGGAGCTGTTTTTT
CASSLRQARSGELFF
>TRBJ2-1|NA|NA|TRBV6-5
TGTGCCAGCAGTTTGGTTTTGAGCTCCTACAATGAGCAGTTCTTC
CASSLVLSSYNEQFF
>TRBJ2-7|NA|NA|TRBV4-1
TGCGCCAGCAGCCAGGTGTTGGAGCCGAGCTCCTACGAGCAGTACTTC
CASSQVLEPSSYEQYF